The source of this TCR beta chain is a study of T cells after yellow fever vaccination (dated by TCRdb to the late 2010s). About the full investigation: Libraries from fractions with low cell numbers were prepared with the SMART-Seq v4 Ultra Low Input RNA kit. To follow T-cell clones before and after both primary and booster YFV17D yellow fever vaccination, bulk TCR alpha and beta repertoires underwent longitudinal sequencing. Two healthy male donors, one aged 18 to 30 and one aged 30 to 40 years, were included in the cohort. Blood samples were taken at several timepoints before and after primary and secondary immunization, and bulk PBMC replicates and cell subsets were isolated.

The CDR3 goes from the cysteine to the phenylalanine over 17 residues. Of the read, only the CDR3 DNA is kept; its 51 bases are in frame from base 1. Reading the germline V gene (reference sequence) gives CDR1 LNHNV and CDR2 YYDKDF. The junction shows trimming of 8 bases on V and 0 bases on J, plus 17 bases between the germline ends. TCR cDNA was synthesized by 5'RACE template switching, which introduced a universal primer site and unique molecular identifiers. Priming for cDNA synthesis came from both the TCR alpha and TCR beta constant segments. Libraries were amplified in two PCR steps, with sample barcodes and sequencing adapters added in the second step. Sequencing of the libraries was done on either Illumina HiSeq 2500 (2x100 bp) or NovaSeq (2x150 bp). The study's own analysis went as follows. Demultiplexing of reads and collapsing into UMI consensus sequences were performed with MIGEC, and V(D)J alignment was carried out with MiXCR. Vaccine-responding clonotypes were defined with edgeR using replicate PBMC samples, requiring FDR below 0.01 and a log2 fold change above 5 up to day 15. Each bulk clonotype received a CD4 or CD8 identity based on whether the sequenced CD4 or CD8 repertoire contained that clonotype at higher abundance. Starting from the raw public reads, TCRdb applied fastp trimming at Q25, assembled clones with MiXCR and retained in-frame beta chains. Under each unique CDR3 protein, matching rows form one entry showing the most common genes and DNA. TCRdb's processing, not the authors' own work, is the source of the V and J calls. The sample table records about 340,000 distinct CDR3 sequences; about 9.5% of these occur just once. The top ten clones comprise about 20% of the sample.

With regard to this clonotype: Its antigen is not yet known. The sample holds no much larger clone one base away, and base qualities are not on file.

Broad study findings and their caveats: After the booster, most of the clones that had expanded following primary vaccination were detected again (just under 97% of CD4 and 88% of CD8), which suggests that memory was broadly maintained. The secondary T-cell response was weaker than the primary response but faster, peaking on day 5 instead of day 15. Because only two donors were included in the study, the extent to which the findings can be generalized is limited. A small share of clonotypes was detected in both CD4 and CD8 compartments, with the overlap likely arising from convergent recombination. Computational filtering was needed because FACS-sorted repertoires could contain abundant contaminating clonotypes from the bulk population.

In light of the paper, this sample's treatment or condition label describes: live attenuated yellow fever vaccine strain. At every blood-draw timepoint, two biological replicates of bulk PBMCs were collected. PBMCs were isolated from peripheral blood using a standard Ficoll-Paque protocol. TriZol was used to extract RNA from bulk PBMCs, from CD4 and CD8 fractions, and from dextramer-positive and dextramer-negative fractions. The receptor was isolated from a man between 18 and 35 years old who received the YFV17D yellow fever vaccine. The rearranged chain carries TRBV15 and TRBJ2-6; a weak D assignment points to TRBD1 (7 bases agree). Sample: PBMCs, taken on the day of the first yellow fever vaccination. This receptor carries the CDR3 CATGQGGSFSGANVLTF. The nucleotide sequence reads TGTGCCACCGGTCAGGGGGGAAGTTTCTCTGGGGCCAACGTCCTGACTTTC.